This is a list of T cell receptor beta chains from one sample in a study of OX40 agonist ivuxolimab in advanced cancers. The repertoire was sequenced with immunoSEQ multiplex PCR; TCRdb's copy has only in-frame clones and lacks some. The sample yields 55,000 to 75,000 clones, roughly 80% seen once. The material sequenced was CD4+ or CD8+ T cells sorted from blood, taken in a trial of the OX40 agonist ivuxolimab. The source is an adult with an advanced solid tumor such as melanoma, head and neck, liver or kidney cancer. Both conserved end residues are part of each CDR3. D genes are given only for firm matches. Rows may omit the clone size; those that give it use once, few, many or a size class.

TRBJ1-5 | TRBV6-5 | . | . | CASREKYSNQPQHF | TGTGCCAGCAGAGAGAAGTATAGCAATCAGCCCCAGCATTTT
TRBJ2-1 | TRBV5-1 | TRBD1 | . | CASSQGQGIYNEQFF | TGCGCCAGCAGCCAAGGACAGGGGATCTACAATGAGCAGTTCTTC
TRBJ2-2 | TRBV6-1 | TRBD1 | . | CASRGDRGPSGELFF | TGTGCCAGCAGGGGGGACAGGGGGCCTTCCGGGGAGCTGTTTTTT
TRBJ1-2 | TRBV7-9 | TRBD1 | . | CASSFLTGDYGYTF | TGTGCCAGCAGCTTTTTGACAGGGGACTATGGCTACACCTTC
TRBJ2-7 | TRBV6-5 | . | once | CASSYSGALSSYEQYF | TGTGCCAGCAGTTACTCCGGGGCCTTAAGCTCCTACGAGCAGTACTTC
TRBJ2-6 | TRBV29-1 | . | . | CSVEEGAGANVLTF | TGCAGCGTTGAAGAAGGAGCTGGGGCCAACGTCCTGACTTTC
TRBJ1-2 | TRBV29-1 | TRBD1 | . | CSAKGQGDDGYTF | TGCAGCGCGAAGGGACAGGGTGACGATGGCTACACCTTC
TRBJ1-3 | TRBV30 | . | once | CAWSGGFSGNTIYF | TGTGCCTGGAGCGGGGGCTTCTCTGGAAACACCATATATTTT
TRBJ1-1 | TRBV5-1 | TRBD1 | . | CASSFGTGGTEAFF | TGCGCCAGCAGCTTCGGGACAGGGGGCACTGAAGCTTTCTTT
TRBJ2-2 | TRBV13 | . | . | CASSLSRGTGELFF | TGTGCCAGCAGCTTAAGTCGGGGCACCGGGGAGCTGTTTTTT
TRBJ1-1 | TRBV2 | . | . | CASSRSNTEAFF | TGTGCCAGCAGTCGTTCCAACACTGAAGCTTTCTTT
TRBJ2-7 | TRBV16 | . | many | CASSQDWSDSHEQYF | TGTGCCAGCAGCCAAGATTGGAGTGACAGCCACGAGCAGTACTTC
TRBJ2-1 | TRBV7-9 | TRBD2 | . | CASSPFTASGVSYNEQFF | TGTGCCAGCAGCCCATTCACCGCTAGCGGGGTCTCCTACAATGAGCAGTTCTTC
TRBJ1-3 | TRBV14 | . | . | CASSQDPRTGNTIYF | TGTGCCAGCAGCCAAGATCCCAGGACTGGAAACACCATATATTTT
TRBJ2-6 | TRBV27 | . | once | CASSLTFEGFSGANVLTF | TGTGCCAGCAGTTTAACGTTCGAGGGGTTCTCTGGGGCCAACGTCCTGACTTTC
TRBJ1-1 | TRBV9 | TRBD1 | few | CASRQETGITEAFF | TGTGCCAGCAGACAAGAGACAGGGATCACTGAAGCTTTCTTT
TRBJ1-4 | TRBV7-2 | . | . | CASSLNGYNEKLFF | TGTGCCAGCAGCTTAAACGGGTATAATGAAAAACTGTTTTTT
TRBJ2-7 | TRBV11-3 | . | . | CASSSPWGSGEYEQYF | TGTGCCAGCAGCTCCCCATGGGGCAGCGGAGAGTACGAGCAGTACTTC
TRBJ2-5 | TRBV6-1 | TRBD2 | . | CASSEQHGLAGGETQYF | TGTGCCAGCAGTGAGCAACATGGACTAGCGGGTGGAGAGACCCAGTACTTC
TRBJ1-4 | TRBV11-2 | . | . | CASSFRGEKLFF | TGTGCCAGCAGCTTTAGGGGGGAAAAACTGTTTTTT
TRBJ1-1 | TRBV7-3 | TRBD1 | . | CASSATGEDTEAFF | TGTGCCAGCAGCGCGACAGGGGAGGACACTGAAGCTTTCTTT
TRBJ2-3 | TRBV4-1 | . | . | CASSQDGRGDTDTQYF | TGCGCCAGCAGCCAAGACGGGCGGGGAGACACAGATACGCAGTATTTT
TRBJ1-2 | TRBV6-1 | TRBD1 | . | CASSEDRGFGYTF | TGTGCCAGCAGTGAAGACAGGGGGTTTGGCTACACCTTC
TRBJ2-2 | TRBV10-2 | . | few | CASSERDTGELFF | TGCGCCAGCAGTGAGCGGGACACCGGGGAGCTGTTTTTT
TRBJ2-1 | TRBV7-3 | . | . | CASSLESRGYNEQFF | TGTGCCAGCAGCTTAGAGTCTAGGGGTTACAATGAGCAGTTCTTC
TRBJ2-1 | TRBV19 | TRBD2 | once | CASSITGTSGRARNEQFF | TGTGCCAGTAGCATCACCGGGACTAGCGGGAGGGCCAGGAATGAGCAGTTCTTC
TRBJ1-2 | TRBV19 | . | . | CASSPGRNINYGYTF | TGTGCCAGTAGTCCCGGACGGAATATCAACTATGGCTACACCTTC
TRBJ1-2 | TRBV15 | . | once | CATSRDVGGLRDYTF | TGTGCCACCAGCAGAGATGTGGGCGGGTTGCGTGACTACACCTTC
TRBJ1-5 | TRBV19 | TRBD1 | . | CASSIRTGASQPQHF | TGTGCCAGTAGTATCCGGACAGGGGCGAGTCAGCCCCAGCATTTT
TRBJ1-2 | TRBV6-1 | TRBD1 | . | CASRSNTGTVYGYTF | TGTGCCAGCAGGAGTAATACCGGGACAGTGTATGGCTACACCTTC
TRBJ2-1 | TRBV5-6 | . | . | CASTSGPNNEQFF | TGTGCCAGCACGTCAGGCCCCAACAATGAGCAGTTCTTC
TRBJ1-2 | TRBV5-1 | . | . | CASSSGVGVDGYTF | TGCGCCAGCAGCAGCGGAGTTGGGGTGGATGGCTACACCTTC
TRBJ2-3 | TRBV5-1 | TRBD1 | . | CASSPTGSPDTQYF | TGCGCCAGCAGCCCGACAGGGTCGCCAGATACGCAGTATTTT
TRBJ2-6 | TRBV9 | . | . | CASSVSHGANVLTF | TGTGCCAGCAGCGTAAGCCATGGGGCCAACGTCCTGACTTTC
TRBJ2-3 | TRBV7-7 | . | . | CASSLTGTDTQYF | TGTGCCAGCAGCTTAACAGGGACAGATACGCAGTATTTT
TRBJ1-3 | TRBV12-5 | . | once | CASGHLQVGAGNTIYF | TGTGCTAGTGGCCATCTACAGGTTGGCGCTGGAAACACCATATATTTT
TRBJ2-5 | TRBV6-6 | TRBD2 | once | CASGTSGGWETQYF | TGTGCCAGCGGGACTAGCGGGGGTTGGGAGACCCAGTACTTC
TRBJ2-1 | TRBV30 | . | . | CAWSLINEQFF | TGTGCCTGGAGCCTGATCAATGAGCAGTTCTTC
TRBJ1-1 | TRBV5-4 | TRBD1 | . | CASKLGRDRADTEAFF | TGTGCCAGCAAACTCGGGAGAGACAGGGCCGACACTGAAGCTTTCTTT
TRBJ2-7 | TRBV12-5 | . | . | CASGPYRYEQYF | TGTGCTAGTGGTCCCTATCGGTACGAGCAGTACTTC
TRBJ2-5 | TRBV5-6 | . | once | CASSLGTVKETQYF | TGTGCCAGCAGCTTGGGGACGGTAAAAGAGACCCAGTACTTC
TRBJ2-5 | TRBV30 | . | once | CAWSPSETQYF | TGTGCCTGGAGTCCTTCAGAGACCCAGTACTTC
TRBJ2-2 | TRBV5-4 | . | . | CASSSLQSTGELFF | TGTGCCAGCAGCTCGTTGCAAAGCACCGGGGAGCTGTTTTTT
TRBJ1-1 | TRBV11-1 | TRBD1 | . | CASSLGRRQGDGKAFF | TGTGCCAGCAGCTTAGGACGGAGACAGGGCGACGGTAAGGCTTTCTTT
TRBJ1-1 | TRBV4-1 | . | . | CASSGRGESEAFF | TGCGCCAGCAGCGGAAGAGGTGAAAGTGAAGCTTTCTTT
TRBJ2-3 | TRBV6-4 | TRBD2 | . | CASRLSGGTDTQYF | TGTGCCAGCAGATTAAGCGGGGGCACAGATACGCAGTATTTT
TRBJ2-3 | TRBV18 | TRBD2 | . | CASSTSSGGSTDTQYF | TGTGCCAGCTCAACGTCTAGCGGGGGGAGCACAGATACGCAGTATTTT
TRBJ2-3 | TRBV5-4 | TRBD2 | few | CASSFPRGLAGGADTQYF | TGTGCCAGCAGCTTCCCGCGGGGACTAGCGGGAGGGGCAGATACGCAGTATTTT
TRBJ1-2 | TRBV2 | . | . | CASREGTASYGYTF | TGTGCCAGCAGGGAAGGGACGGCCTCCTATGGCTACACCTTC
TRBJ2-5 | TRBV19 | . | . | CASSPMAVPETQYF | TGTGCCAGTAGCCCCATGGCGGTCCCGGAGACCCAGTACTTC
TRBJ1-4 | TRBV6-1 | . | . | CASSELERAYNEKLFF | TGTGCCAGCAGTGAACTAGAGCGCGCCTATAATGAAAAACTGTTTTTT
TRBJ1-1 | TRBV14 | . | . | CASSQSLNTEAFF | TGTGCCAGCAGCCAGAGCCTGAACACTGAAGCTTTCTTT
TRBJ1-2 | TRBV29-1 | TRBD1 | . | CSVAGTGGYGYTF | TGCAGCGTGGCCGGGACAGGAGGCTATGGCTACACCTTC
TRBJ2-7 | TRBV2 | TRBD1 | . | CASSGDRGSSYEQYF | TGTGCCAGCAGCGGAGACAGGGGAAGCTCCTACGAGCAGTACTTC
TRBJ1-2 | TRBV14 | . | . | CASSQGGVYGYTF | TGTGCCAGCAGCCAAGGGGGAGTCTATGGCTACACCTTC
TRBJ1-2 | TRBV4-1 | . | . | CASSQALAGVRNYGYTF | TGCGCCAGCAGCCAAGCTTTGGCGGGGGTTAGGAACTATGGCTACACCTTC
TRBJ1-2 | TRBV18 | . | . | CASSPGAGYNYGYTF | TGTGCCAGCTCACCAGGCGCCGGCTATAACTATGGCTACACCTTC